The 14 T cell receptor beta chains listed next were all sequenced from one sample in a study of blood T cell repertoires in COVID-19. Only in-frame clones appear in the TCRdb table, and some are missing; sequencing was by immunoSEQ multiplex PCR. The table records under 200,000 clones, around 83% of them present only once. Sequencing input: PBMCs or T cells enriched from blood (not recorded which). The origin of the receptors is a middle-aged woman in a cohort exposed to, infected with or recovered from COVID-19 (not recorded which).

The chain recombines TRBV18 with TRBJ2-1; the match to TRBD1 covers 9 bases. The ends lost 6 bases at V and 8 bases at J; junction bases unmatched: 5. The CDR3 is made up of 13 amino acids. Germline-derived CDR1 and CDR2 are KGHSH and LQKENI. CDR3 protein: CASSGQGWDEQFF. The DNA for the CDR3 is TGTGCCAGCTCGGGACAGGGTTGGGATGAGCAGTTCTTC.

The chain is built from TRBV4-1 and TRBJ2-1; 8 bases agree with TRBD2. Losses at the gene ends were 4 bases for V and 1 base for J; bases not matched to a gene: 9. In germline, CDR1 is MGHRA, CDR2 YSYEKL. This CDR3 spans 17 amino acids. CDR3 amino acids: CASSPRGVAGSYNEQFF. Written as DNA, the CDR3 is TGCGCCAGCAGCCCCCGCGGGGTAGCGGGATCCTACAATGAGCAGTTCTTC.

The rearrangement links TRBV6-5 to TRBJ1-3; 7 bases are a match to TRBD1. Looked up from germline, CDR1 is MNHEY and CDR2 is SVGAGI. This CDR3 is 14 amino acids long. The ends lost 4 bases at V and 4 bases at J; junction bases unmatched: 4. CDR3 in amino acids: CASSFDRAGNTIYF. The CDR3 region has the DNA TGTGCCAGCAGTTTTGACAGGGCCGGAAACACCATATATTTT.

On this clone: The sample holds other DNA sequences that translate to the same CDR3. This sequence joins TRBV19 and TRBJ1-1; possibly TRBD1 for D (6 bases). Trimming cost V 3 bases and J 0 bases, with 8 bases left between them. The CDR3 has 14 amino acids. Germline-derived CDR1 and CDR2 are LNHDA and SQIVND (reference sequence). The CDR3 spells CASSIGGLNTEAFF. The CDR3 coding sequence is TGTGCCAGTAGTATTGGGGGCTTGAACACTGAAGCTTTCTTT.

V usage is TRBV5-1 and J usage is TRBJ1-2; 9 bases match TRBD1. After removal of 1 base from V and 8 bases from J, the junction contained 3 bases not matched to a gene. CDR3 length: 13 amino acids. CDR1 and CDR2 from the germline V gene are SGHRS and YFSETQ. This chain's CDR3 is CASSLTGGDGYTF. The CDR3 DNA reads TGCGCCAGCAGCTTGACAGGGGGCGACGGCTACACCTTC.

This sequence joins TRBV13 and TRBJ1-1; no firm D call. V gave up 3 bases and J gave up 6 bases, with 14 bases separating them. CDR1 is PRHDT and CDR2 is FYEKMQ in the germline V gene (reference sequence). The CDR3 contains 14 residues. CDR3 nucleotide sequence: TGTGCCAGCAGCTTCCCCGGGATCGACCCTGAAGCTTTCTTT. Protein product: CASSFPGIDPEAFF.

The J gene is TRBJ2-7, the V gene TRBV4-3, with D tentatively TRBD2 (5 bases). The CDR3 totals 15 residues. CDR1 and CDR2 from the germline V gene are LGHNA and YSLEER. The V end lost 0 bases, the J end lost 3 bases, and 12 bases lay between the germline ends. In DNA form, the CDR3 reads TGCGCCAGCAGCCAAGATCCTAGCAGTTACTACGAGCAGTACTTC. Translation gives CASSQDPSSYYEQYF.

The chain's CDR3 is CASSPVTGSETQYF. The CDR3 coding sequence is TGCGCCAGCAGTCCTGTGACGGGGAGCGAGACCCAGTACTTC. The chain joins TRBV5-1 to TRBJ2-5; D might be TRBD2 (5 bases). CDR3 length equals 14 residues. Germline loops: CDR1 SGHRS, CDR2 YFSETQ. The ends were cut back, 5 bases at V and 5 bases at J, with 16 bases in the middle.

The table lists this clone with a count of one. This sequence joins TRBV27 and TRBJ1-1; D is unclear. Trimming cost V 0 bases and J 2 bases, with 10 bases left between them. Germline V gene lookup returns CDR1 MNHEY and CDR2 SMNVEV (reference sequence). This CDR3 has 15 residues. CDR3 sequence: CASSLSRGQNTEAFF. The DNA of the CDR3 is TGTGCCAGCAGTTTATCACGGGGTCAAAACACTGAAGCTTTCTTT.

The CDR3 nucleotides are TGTGCCAGCAGCTTAACAGTAATGAACACTGAAGCTTTCTTT. Its protein is CASSLTVMNTEAFF. The chain uses TRBV11-1 and TRBJ1-1; D is unresolved. CDR1 is SGHAT, CDR2 FQDESV, per germline (reference sequence). V lost 2 bases and J lost 0, with 7 bases in between. The CDR3 length is 14 residues. Combining the CDR3 with reference TRBV11-1 and TRBJ1-1 gives the whole variable domain EAEVAQSPRYKITEKSQAVAFWCDPISGHATLYWYRQILGQGPELLVQFQDESVVDDSQLPKDRFSAERLKGVDSTLKIQPAELGDSAMYLCASSLTVMNTEAFFGQGTRLTVV.

The V gene is TRBV9, the J gene TRBJ2-1; 8 positions agree with TRBD2. The length of the CDR3 is 16 residues. The V segment lost 3 bases and the J segment 3 bases; nucleotides outside the gene matches: 8. CDR1 SGDLS and CDR2 YYNGEE come from the germline V gene. In DNA form, the CDR3 reads TGTGCCAGCAGCGGCTACGGGACTAGAGGCTACAATGAGCAGTTCTTC. Encoded protein: CASSGYGTRGYNEQFF. Full variable domain (missing parts from reference TRBV9 and TRBJ2-1): DSGVTQTPKHLITATGQRVTLRCSPRSGDLSVYWYQQSLDQGLQFLIQYYNGEERAKGNILERFSAQQFPDLHSELNLSSLELGDSALYFCASSGYGTRGYNEQFFGPGTRLTVL.

This clone was seen repeatedly, ten times or more. This sample includes further DNA sequences coding for the same CDR3. J is TRBJ1-1 and V is TRBV2; D is perhaps TRBD1 (6 bases). CDR1 SNHLY and CDR2 FYNNEI come from the germline V gene. The CDR3 has 13 amino acids. V was pared by 5 bases and J by 3 bases, with 10 bases between. CDR3 residues: CASSLQGYTEAFF. CDR3 nucleotide sequence: TGTGCCAGCAGTCTACAGGGATACACTGAAGCTTTCTTT.

This chain links TRBV2 with TRBJ2-7, with D perhaps TRBD2 (7 bases). Germline CDR1 SNHLY, CDR2 FYNNEI. Trimming pared 5 bases from V and 5 bases from J, leaving 13 bases between. CDR3 length: 13 amino acids. The CDR3 sequence: CASSSQGRDEQYF. DNA of the CDR3: TGTGCCAGCAGTAGTCAGGGGAGGGACGAGCAGTACTTC.

The chain is built from TRBV29-1 and TRBJ2-3; the match to TRBD2 covers 9 bases. The CDR3 spans 14 residues. V was pared by 4 bases and J by 3 bases, with 5 bases of the junction left unmatched. Germline CDR1 and CDR2: SQVTM and ANQGSEA. The CDR3 reads CSVGGSGRTDTQYF. CDR3 DNA: TGCAGCGTTGGGGGTAGCGGGAGAACAGATACGCAGTATTTT.